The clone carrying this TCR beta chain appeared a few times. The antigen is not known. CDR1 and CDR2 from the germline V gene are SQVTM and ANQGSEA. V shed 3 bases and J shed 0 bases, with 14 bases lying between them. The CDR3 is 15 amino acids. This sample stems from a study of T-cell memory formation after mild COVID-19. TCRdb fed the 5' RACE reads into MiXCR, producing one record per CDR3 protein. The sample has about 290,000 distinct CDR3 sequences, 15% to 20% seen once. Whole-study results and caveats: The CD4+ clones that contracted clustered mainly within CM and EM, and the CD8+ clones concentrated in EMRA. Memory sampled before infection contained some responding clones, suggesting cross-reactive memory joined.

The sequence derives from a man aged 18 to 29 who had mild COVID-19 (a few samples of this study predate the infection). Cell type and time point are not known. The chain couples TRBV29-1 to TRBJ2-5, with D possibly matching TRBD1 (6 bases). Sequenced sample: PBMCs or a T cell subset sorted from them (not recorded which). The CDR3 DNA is TGCAGCGTTGAGTCCGGTAGGGGGTACCAAGAGACCCAGTACTTC. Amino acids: CSVESGRGYQETQYF.